These 5 T cell receptor beta chains were all obtained from the same sample, sequenced in a study of blood T cell repertoires in COVID-19 (dated by TCRdb to about 2020). Receptor amplification or capture employed the immunoSEQ multiplex PCR assay. TCRdb mirrors the immuneACCESS table, restricted to in-frame sequences. Some clones are absent from its copies; in checked studies, under half trace to an unresolved V gene, and the reason for the others is unknown. The table for this sample lists about 190,000 clones; about 88% of them were counted only once. The top ten constitute less than 7.5% of the sample. Source material: peripheral blood. The receptors here all came from a woman in her forties who had recovered from COVID-19.

This clone was counted a few times. The gene calls are TRBV29-1 and TRBJ1-1; 7 bases fit TRBD1. V gave up 4 bases and J gave up 5 bases; unmatched junction bases: 13. This CDR3 contains 15 residues. Germline CDR1 reads SQVTM; CDR2 reads ANQGSEA. This chain's CDR3 is CSVVIGGASQTEAFF. The CDR3 DNA is TGCAGCGTTGTAATAGGGGGCGCTTCCCAGACTGAAGCTTTCTTT. The full variable domain, rest sourced from reference TRBV29-1 and TRBJ1-1, is SAVISQKPSRDICQRGTSLTIQCQVDSQVTMMFWYRQQPGQSLTLIATANQGSEATYESGFVIDKFPISRPNLTFSTLTVSNMSPEDSSIYLCSVVIGGASQTEAFFGQGTRLTVV.

The rearrangement uses TRBV10-3 and TRBJ1-2; TRBD1 agrees at 8 bases. The CDR3 covers 13 residues. V shed 4 bases and J 8 bases; nucleotides not matched to a gene: 6. Germline V gene lookup returns CDR1 ENHRY and CDR2 SYGVKD. The CDR3 nucleotides are TGTGCCATCAGTGTGGACAGGGTAGGCGGCTACACCTTC. Translation: CAISVDRVGGYTF.

The chain carries TRBV7-2 and TRBJ2-1; 10 positions match TRBD1. This CDR3 contains 12 residues. V lost 3 bases to trimming and J lost 13 bases; unmatched junction nucleotides: 3. Looked up from germline, CDR1 is SGHTA and CDR2 is FQGNSA. Here the CDR3 DNA reads TGTGCCAGCAGCTTGACAGGGGGCCCTCAGTTCTTC. It codes for CASSLTGGPQFF.

V usage is TRBV30 and J usage is TRBJ1-5; 8 bases fit TRBD1. CDR1 is GTSNPN and CDR2 is SVGIG in the germline V gene (reference sequence). V shed 6 bases, J shed 7 bases, and the junction held 11 bases outside the gene matches. The CDR3 loop spans 14 amino acids. The CDR3 reads CACNPGGGGQPQHF. CDR3 DNA sequence: TGTGCCTGTAACCCAGGGGGCGGAGGACAGCCCCAGCATTTT.

The CDR3 protein is CASRGGGGYSYEQYF. The CDR3 bases are TGTGCCAGTCGGGGGGGAGGAGGATACTCCTACGAGCAGTACTTC. V usage is TRBV6-6 and J usage is TRBJ2-7; TRBD2 matches at 8 bases. The CDR3 sequence is 15 residues long. The trim removed 9 bases at V and 0 bases at J, leaving 10 bases unmatched. Germline lookup yields CDR1 MNHNY and CDR2 SVGAGI (reference sequence).